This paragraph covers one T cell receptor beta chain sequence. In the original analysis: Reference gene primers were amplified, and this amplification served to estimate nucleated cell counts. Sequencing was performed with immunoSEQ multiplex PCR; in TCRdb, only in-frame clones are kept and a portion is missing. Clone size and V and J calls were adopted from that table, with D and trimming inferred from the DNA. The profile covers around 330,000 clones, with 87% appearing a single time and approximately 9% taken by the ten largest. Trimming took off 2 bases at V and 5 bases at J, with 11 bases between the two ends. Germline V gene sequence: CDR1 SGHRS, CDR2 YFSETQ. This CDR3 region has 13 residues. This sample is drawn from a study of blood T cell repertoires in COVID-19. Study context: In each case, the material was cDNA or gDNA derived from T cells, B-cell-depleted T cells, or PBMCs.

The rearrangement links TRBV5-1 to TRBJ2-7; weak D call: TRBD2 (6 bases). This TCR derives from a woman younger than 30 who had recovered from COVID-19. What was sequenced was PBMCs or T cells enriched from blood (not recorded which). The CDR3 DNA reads TGCGCCAGCAGCTTAAGGGGAGGCCACGAGCAGTACTTC. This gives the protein CASSLRGGHEQYF.